This TCR beta chain emerged from a study of patients and donors after allogeneic stem cell transplantation. V dropped 5 bases and J dropped 6 bases, with 7 bases sitting between them. Germline values: CDR1 SGHVS, CDR2 FNYEAQ. The CDR3 spans 12 residues. Each CDR3 protein gets one entry after TCRdb re-called the RT-PCR reads with MiXCR. The repertoire consists of roughly 12,000 distinct CDR3 sequences, with approximately 25% occurring once and the leading ten covering less than 60%. The chain joins TRBV7-6 to TRBJ2-2; D remains unclear. This TCR derives from a human donor who was either an allogeneic HSCT recipient or a stem cell or donor lymphocyte infusion donor (not recorded which). It is not recorded whose cells these are; they may come from a transplant donor. The sample taken for sequencing was blood, either unsorted or a sorted T cell fraction (not recorded which). The CDR3 spells CASSLPPGELFF. The CDR3 bases are TGTGCCAGCAGCCTACCCCCCGGGGAGCTGTTTTTT.